Below, one TCR beta chain is given with its context. This sample stems from a study of cytotoxic CD8 clonotypes in ibrutinib-treated CLL. Study as a whole: Samples showed on average about 240,000 productive templates and roughly 90,000 productive rearrangements.

Trimming at V came to 8 bases and at J to 2 bases, leaving 8 bases not matched to a gene. Germline values: CDR1 SGHTA, CDR2 FQGNSA. The CDR3 loop spans 14 amino acids. TCRdb's table, derived via immunoSEQ multiplex PCR, lists solely in-frame clones and lacks some. The sample holds about 200,000 clones, roughly 72% seen once. The chain employs TRBV7-2 and TRBJ2-5, with 7 positions matching TRBD1. The sample consisted of PBMCs, taken after 24 months of ibrutinib treatment. The sequence was collected from a human donor with chronic lymphocytic leukemia. In DNA form, the CDR3 reads TGTGCCAGCGGATATCCGGGACAGCAAGAGACCCAGTACTTC. Protein sequence: CASGYPGQQETQYF.